This paragraph covers one T cell receptor beta chain sequence. Authors' processing steps: Counts of nucleated cells, estimated from reference gene primer amplification, were obtained. Sequencing used immunoSEQ multiplex PCR; TCRdb keeps in-frame clones, though not all of them. D and trimming come from the DNA, and the V and J calls and clone size come from that table. The sample carries about 280,000 clones, about 80% recorded once. This entry belongs to a study of blood T cell repertoires in COVID-19. Study in general: Whether acute or convalescent, the COVID-19 samples came from the United States, Italy and Spain.

Sequenced material: peripheral blood. The receptor was derived from a woman aged 50 to 60 who had recovered from COVID-19.

The CDR3 loop is CASGSLPQSYEQYF. DNA for the CDR3: TGTGCCAGCGGATCCCTTCCACAGTCCTACGAGCAGTACTTC. The rearrangement uses TRBV11-2 and TRBJ2-7, with D unclear. Germline V lookup: CDR1 SGHAT, CDR2 FQNNGV. The CDR3 consists of 14 residues. The ends were cut back, 8 bases at V and 1 base at J, with 15 bases in the middle.